This TCR beta chain was recorded in a study of shared clonotypes between healthy human individuals. Turning to the study itself: The donor pool was made up of two women and a few men aged 18 to 49.

Only Caucasian adults living in Nashville, Tennessee made up the donor group. General study findings and limits: Shared clonotypes: 4.5% to 6% naive CD4, about 4% naive CD8, about 2.5% memory CD4, approximately 0.4% memory CD8. In having few donors, the study represented limited genetic and exposure-history diversity.

As to this clone: Antigen unknown.

Profiling relied on immunoSEQ multiplex PCR, and the TCRdb table lists in-frame clones only, not all of them. The sample consists of approximately 500,000 clones, roughly 95% of them appearing once. Material: naive CD4+ T cells sorted from blood. Subset: CD45RA+ positively selected. The receptor comes from a woman under 40 in good health.

CDR3 coding DNA: TGTGCCTGGAGTGTAGACAGGGAAATTTACGAGCAGTACTTC. It translates to CAWSVDREIYEQYF. The chain uses TRBV30 and TRBJ2-7; TRBD1 agrees at 7 bases. CDR1 and CDR2 (germline): GTSNPN, SVGIG (reference sequence). With V trimmed by 0 bases and J by 4 bases, 6 bases remained unmatched. CDR3 length equals 14 residues.